This T cell receptor beta chain was documented in a study of cytomegalovirus exposure and HLA in healthy donors. Study-wide background: From HLA-typed donors, an early data release held roughly 89 million unique TCRs. Study-wide findings and caveats: TCR beta sequences reportedly predicted most subjects' HLA-A and HLA-B alleles accurately. Three chains tied to CMV proved CMV antigen-specific in vitro. The listing of 160 or so TCR beta chains classed them as cytomegalovirus-associated.

Germline V CDR1 and CDR2: SGHRS, YFSETQ. The CDR3 loop spans 15 amino acids. Deletions cut 0 bases from V and 2 bases from J, with 9 bases between. PCR primers comprised 60 Vbeta and 13 Jbeta primers. Libraries were prepared by immunoSEQ multiplex PCR; TCRdb keeps only in-frame clonotypes and omits some of them. The table has approximately 160,000 clones, roughly 81% seen once. To note about this clone: Its matching antigen is unknown.

The chain uses TRBV5-1 and TRBJ1-5, with TRBD1 as a possible D gene (6 bases). This sequence originates from a girl between 5 and 17 years old in good health and CMV-seropositive. The sequencing sample was made of PBMCs. DNA of the CDR3: TGCGCCAGCAGCTTGGGGGGGCTTGGCAATCAGCCCCAGCATTTT. Translation: CASSLGGLGNQPQHF.